The 15 T cell receptor beta chains given below trace back to one sample, sequenced in a study of CD8 T cells in Susac syndrome. RNA totalling roughly 0.45 to 1 ug underwent reverse transcription with random hexamers. Using its own MiXCR run on the immunoSEQ multiplex PCR reads, TCRdb lists one record per CDR3 protein. The sample records 100,000 to 150,000 distinct CDR3 sequences, 90% to 95% being singletons. Material for sequencing was CD4+ T cells from PBMCs. The receptor source for this set is a human donor in good health.

The chain employs TRBV30 and TRBJ2-3, with 8 bases that match TRBD2. V lost 0 bases to trimming and J lost 7 bases; unmatched junction nucleotides: 9. This CDR3 has 15 residues. Germline V gene data show CDR1 as GTSNPN and CDR2 as SVGIG (reference sequence). The CDR3 bases are TGTGCCTGGAGTGTAAACGGGAGGGCCGGTTATACGCAGTATTTT. Protein sequence: CAWSVNGRAGYTQYF.

The genes are TRBV2 and TRBJ1-2; unclear D gene. Trimming took 2 bases from V and 2 from J, leaving 9 bases between them. CDR3 length equals 14 residues. Germline CDR1 is SNHLY and CDR2 is FYNNEI. The CDR3 protein is CASSERQWNYGYTF. The DNA of the CDR3 is TGTGCCAGCAGTGAACGCCAGTGGAACTATGGCTACACCTTC.

The chain is built from TRBV7-9 and TRBJ2-5; the D call may be TRBD1 or TRBD2 (7 bases each). The germline CDR1 and CDR2 sequences are SEHNR and FQNEAQ (reference sequence). This CDR3 contains 15 residues. The V gene lost 6 bases and the J gene lost 4 bases, with 18 bases spanning the gap. CDR3 amino acids: CASSRQGGVRETQYF. CDR3 nucleotides: TGTGCCAGCAGTCGACAGGGAGGGGTTCGAGAGACCCAGTACTTC.

The table lists this clonotype with a few counts. This chain uses TRBV29-1 with TRBJ1-1; D remains unclear. The germline V gene has CDR1 SQVTM and CDR2 ANQGSEA. The V end was cut by 4 bases, the J end by 1 base, with 4 bases between. This CDR3 is built from 11 residues. CDR3: CSVAANTEAFF. The CDR3 nucleotides are TGCAGCGTTGCTGCGAACACTGAAGCTTTCTTT. The whole variable domain, filled in from reference TRBV29-1 and TRBJ1-1, reads SAVISQKPSRDICQRGTSLTIQCQVDSQVTMMFWYRQQPGQSLTLIATANQGSEATYESGFVIDKFPISRPNLTFSTLTVSNMSPEDSSIYLCSVAANTEAFFGQGTRLTVV.

The rearrangement joins TRBV9 to TRBJ1-1; no clear D gene. V dropped 3 bases and J dropped 2 bases, with 5 bases sitting between them. The CDR3 extends over 12 amino acids. Germline V lookup: CDR1 SGDLS, CDR2 YYNGEE. CDR3 loop: CASSGANTEAFF. For the CDR3, the DNA is TGTGCCAGCAGCGGGGCCAACACTGAAGCTTTCTTT.

The CDR3 here is CASSLGGRVLNEQFF. The CDR3 DNA reads as TGTGCCAGCAGCTTGGGCGGGAGGGTCCTCAATGAGCAGTTCTTC. The chain combines TRBV7-9 with TRBJ2-1, with TRBD2 identical over 9 bases. The germline gives CDR1 SEHNR, CDR2 FQNEAQ (reference sequence). The CDR3 runs 15 residues. J lost 6 bases, V lost 3 bases, and 6 bases had no gene match.

The V and J genes are TRBV6-2 or TRBV6-3 and TRBJ2-7, with 10 bases that match TRBD1. Germline CDR1 reads MNHEY; CDR2 reads SVGEGT. This CDR3 is built from 15 residues. Losses at the gene ends were 5 bases for V and 2 bases for J; bases not matched to a gene: 6. The CDR3 loop reads CASSLRQGATYEQYF. The CDR3 nucleotides read TGTGCCAGCAGTCTCAGACAGGGGGCAACCTACGAGCAGTACTTC.

The chain joins TRBV18 to TRBJ2-1; perhaps D is TRBD1 or TRBD2 (6 bases each). V gave up 3 bases and J gave up 7 bases, with 10 bases separating them. From germline, CDR1 is KGHSH and CDR2 LQKENI. There are 13 residues in the CDR3. The CDR3 coding sequence is TGTGCCAGCTCACCGAAGGGGGGAAATGAGCAGTTCTTC. Translated: CASSPKGGNEQFF.

The V call is TRBV7-9, the J call TRBJ2-7; 9 nucleotides align to TRBD1. This CDR3 is built from 16 residues. J gave up 3 bases and V 3 bases, and 9 bases lay outside the gene matches. The germline gives CDR1 SEHNR, CDR2 FQNEAQ (reference sequence). CDR3 amino acids: CASSLGQGPGGYEQYF. The CDR3 DNA is TGTGCCAGCAGCTTGGGACAGGGCCCGGGGGGCTACGAGCAGTACTTC.

As regards this clonotype: The junction does not match germline at one end; this may be a read error. V is TRBV29-1 and J is TRBJ1-1; D gene ambiguous. The CDR3 covers 14 residues. Germline V CDR1 and CDR2: SQVTM, ANQGSEA. The CDR3 protein is CSVRGPGRNAEAFF. The CDR3, as DNA: TGCAGCGTCCGGGGTCCGGGTCGGAACGCTGAAGCTTTCTTT.

V usage is TRBV12-3 or TRBV12-4 and J usage is TRBJ2-7; D is unresolved. The length of the CDR3 is 14 residues. Trimming took 2 bases from V and 3 from J, leaving 11 bases between them. CDR3 sequence: CASSLQAGYYEQYF. CDR3 bases: TGTGCCAGCAGTTTACAGGCCGGATACTACGAGCAGTACTTC.

The chain joins TRBV29-1 to TRBJ2-5; D may be TRBD1 (6 bases). CDR3 length equals 12 residues. CDR1 SQVTM and CDR2 ANQGSEA come from the germline V gene. The ends were cut back, 2 bases at V and 4 bases at J, with 8 bases in the middle. CDR3 region: CSVETGPETQYF. The CDR3, as DNA: TGCAGCGTTGAAACAGGGCCAGAGACCCAGTACTTC.

The gene calls are TRBV29-1 and TRBJ2-3; unclear D gene. CDR1 is SQVTM, CDR2 ANQGSEA, per germline. Trimming cost V 1 base and J 5 bases, with 7 bases left between them. The CDR3 is made up of 12 amino acids. In DNA, the CDR3 is TGCAGCGTTGAAGGGTCGGGAGATACGCAGTATTTT. Its translation is CSVEGSGDTQYF.

The rearrangement uses TRBV29-1 and TRBJ1-1; D call uncertain. The V and J ends lost 4 bases and 1 base respectively, with 10 bases between them. The CDR3 totals 13 residues. CDR1 and CDR2 from the germline V gene are SQVTM and ANQGSEA. The CDR3 protein is CSVVTHGNTEAFF. CDR3 in DNA: TGCAGCGTTGTGACCCACGGGAACACTGAAGCTTTCTTT. The entire variable domain, with the rest obtained from reference TRBV29-1 and TRBJ1-1, is as follows: SAVISQKPSRDICQRGTSLTIQCQVDSQVTMMFWYRQQPGQSLTLIATANQGSEATYESGFVIDKFPISRPNLTFSTLTVSNMSPEDSSIYLCSVVTHGNTEAFFGQGTRLTVV.

This sequence joins TRBV5-4 and TRBJ2-2, with D tentatively TRBD1 or TRBD2 (5 bases each). The germline gives CDR1 SGHNT, CDR2 YYREEE (reference sequence). Deletions cut 2 bases from V and 0 bases from J, with 8 bases between. This CDR3 is built from 15 residues. The CDR3 bases are TGTGCCAGCAGCTTAAGGGGACCGAACACCGGGGAGCTGTTTTTT. Its protein product is CASSLRGPNTGELFF.